These 30 T cell receptor beta chains came from one sample sequenced in a study of blood T cells in healthy people across ages. A sample-barcoded 5' primer and a J-beta primer mix were used in a second PCR of about 7 to 11 cycles. Each CDR3 protein is one row after TCRdb ran MiXCR on the 5' RACE reads. The profile shows some 690,000 distinct CDR3 sequences, approximately 22% of them singletons. Sequencing was carried out using blood. Source of these receptors: a man aged 70-80 years in good health.

The chain recombines TRBV5-1 with TRBJ1-1, with a weak D call TRBD1 (6 bases). The CDR3 extends over 16 amino acids. Germline lookup yields CDR1 SGHRS and CDR2 YFSETQ. Deletions cut 0 bases from V and 4 bases from J, with 16 bases between. The CDR3 DNA reads as TGCGCCAGCAGCTTGGGGGGGACAAACCTATTCACTGAAGCTTTCTTT. Amino acid sequence: CASSLGGTNLFTEAFF.

The chain uses TRBV5-5 and TRBJ2-1, with D possibly TRBD1 on 5 matching bases. The germline V and J ends were trimmed by 4 bases and 1 base, with 12 bases remaining between them. The CDR3 extends over 15 amino acids. The germline gives CDR1 SGHKS, CDR2 YYEKEE (reference sequence). The CDR3 DNA reads as TGTGCCAGCAGCCACGACAGAAATTCCTACAATGAGCAGTTCTTC. It encodes CASSHDRNSYNEQFF.

CDR3 residues: CASSEGTANQETQYF. The CDR3 nucleotides read TGCGCCAGCAGCGAGGGGACAGCTAATCAAGAGACCCAGTACTTC. The chain couples TRBV4-1 to TRBJ2-5; 7 nucleotides line up with TRBD1. Germline V CDR1 and CDR2: MGHRA, YSYEKL. Germline trimming cut 5 bases from V and 2 bases from J; bases unmatched to any gene: 8. This CDR3 is 15 amino acids long.

CDR3 amino acids: CASSSVGGLGNQPQHF. The CDR3 nucleotides read TGTGCCAGCAGTTCAGTCGGGGGGTTGGGCAATCAGCCCCAGCATTTT. V is TRBV6-6 and J is TRBJ1-5, with D possibly being TRBD1 (5 bases). The CDR3 consists of 16 residues. V lost 4 bases to trimming and J lost 2 bases, with 15 bases between them. Germline V gives CDR1 MNHNY, CDR2 SVGAGI (reference sequence).

This clonotype was found once. One end of the junction fails to match germline, which may point to a read error. DNA for the CDR3: TGTGCCAGCAGTTTATGGGGACTGACCACAGATGCGCAGTATTTT. The encoded protein is CASSLWGLTTDAQYF. The V and J genes are TRBV12-3 or TRBV12-4 and TRBJ2-3; perhaps TRBD2 as D (6 bases). This CDR3 is 15 amino acids long.

The V gene is TRBV6-2 or TRBV6-3, the J gene TRBJ2-3; 9 positions agree with TRBD1. Germline values: CDR1 MNHEY, CDR2 SVGEGT. This CDR3 comprises 16 residues. Trimming removed 0 bases from V and 4 bases from J; junction bases left unmatched: 5. CDR3 protein: CASSYSTGGRPDTQYF. CDR3 coding DNA: TGTGCCAGCAGTTACTCGACAGGGGGGCGCCCAGATACGCAGTATTTT.

The chain links TRBV24-1 to TRBJ1-1; possible D gene TRBD1, 6 bases. Between the trimmed V and J ends, which lost 6 bases and 4 bases, there was a span of 14 bases. The CDR3 is 14 amino acids. The V gene's germline CDR1 is KGHDR and CDR2 SFDVKD. The CDR3 coding sequence is TGTGCCACCAGTAAAGGGGGGGGTTCCACTGAAGCTTTCTTT. Protein product: CATSKGGGSTEAFF.

This clonotype appeared a few times. The chain is built from TRBV10-2 and TRBJ2-3; 8 bases fit TRBD1. Trimming at V came to 10 bases and at J to 4 bases, leaving 16 bases not matched to a gene. There are 16 residues in the CDR3. Germline V gene sequence: CDR1 WSHSY, CDR2 SAAADI. Here the CDR3 reads CATAIGQGGYADTQYF. In nucleotides, the CDR3 is TGCGCCACCGCAATCGGACAGGGCGGTTACGCAGATACGCAGTATTTT.

This clonotype came up a few times. The chain couples TRBV29-1 to TRBJ2-1; 9 nucleotides align to TRBD2. This CDR3 region has 13 residues. The trim removed 6 bases at V and 7 bases at J, leaving 7 bases unmatched. From germline, CDR1 is SQVTM and CDR2 ANQGSEA. This chain's CDR3 is CSVATSGQNEQFF. The CDR3 nucleotides are TGCAGCGTGGCGACTAGCGGTCAAAATGAGCAGTTCTTC.

V and J are TRBV7-2 and TRBJ2-1; no firm D call. Per germline, CDR1 SGHTA and CDR2 FQGNSA. CDR3 length: 16 amino acids. Trimming removed 1 base from V and 3 bases from J, with 13 bases in between. The CDR3 DNA sequence: TGTGCCAGCAGCTTAGGTCTCGGCATTCTCTACAATGAGCAGTTCTTC. It codes for CASSLGLGILYNEQFF.

This clonotype has at least ten counts. V usage is TRBV20-1 and J usage is TRBJ2-4; 11 bases fit TRBD1. CDR3 size: 15 residues. Germline V gene data show CDR1 as DFQATT and CDR2 as SNEGSKA (reference sequence). J lost 6 bases, V lost 2 bases, and 6 bases had no gene match. The DNA for the CDR3 is TGCAGTGCTAGATCGATCGGGACAGGGGGAAACATTCAGTACTTC. It translates to CSARSIGTGGNIQYF.

The chain couples TRBV9 to TRBJ2-3, with D possibly being TRBD1 (5 bases). CDR3 size: 13 residues. The V gene's germline CDR1 is SGDLS and CDR2 YYNGEE. V lost 6 bases to trimming and J lost 3 bases, with 11 bases between them. CDR3 nucleotide sequence: TGTGCCAGCACCGACAGTTTAACAGATACGCAGTATTTT. The encoded protein is CASTDSLTDTQYF. Full variable domain (outside the CDR3, taken from reference TRBV9 and TRBJ2-3): DSGVTQTPKHLITATGQRVTLRCSPRSGDLSVYWYQQSLDQGLQFLIQYYNGEERAKGNILERFSAQQFPDLHSELNLSSLELGDSALYFCASTDSLTDTQYFGPGTRLTVL.

This chain connects TRBV15 to TRBJ2-3, with 7 nucleotides matching TRBD1. The J segment lost 3 bases and the V segment lost 6 bases, leaving 9 bases of the junction unmatched. The CDR3 loop spans 15 amino acids. In germline, CDR1 is LNHNV, CDR2 YYDKDF (reference sequence). The CDR3 loop reads CATRIPGQTTDTQYF. The CDR3 DNA follows: TGTGCCACCAGAATTCCGGGACAGACTACAGATACGCAGTATTTT.

The rearrangement joins TRBV3-1 to TRBJ1-2; D is perhaps TRBD1 (6 bases). This CDR3 region has 13 residues. With 6 bases removed from V and 4 bases from J, the gap between germline ends came to 12 bases. Looked up from germline, CDR1 is LGHDT and CDR2 is YNNKEL (reference sequence). Here the CDR3 reads CASSRTELYGYTF. The CDR3 nucleotides read TGTGCCAGCAGTCGGACAGAACTCTATGGCTACACCTTC.

The chain employs TRBV20-1 and TRBJ1-2; D might be TRBD1 (6 bases). The CDR3 consists of 14 residues. Trimming removed 5 bases at V and 4 bases at J, with 17 bases between. Germline values: CDR1 DFQATT, CDR2 SNEGSKA (reference sequence). CDR3 DNA sequence: TGCAGTGCTCTTACAGGGCTCGGCGGCTATGGCTACACCTTC. It codes for CSALTGLGGYGYTF.

In this sample, this clonotype turned up once. The rearrangement uses TRBV2 and TRBJ1-5, with 9 positions matching TRBD1. After removal of 7 bases from V and 0 bases from J, the junction contained 1 base not matched to a gene. This CDR3 is built from 14 residues. CDR1 SNHLY and CDR2 FYNNEI come from the germline V gene. CDR3 in amino acids: CASNRGHSNQPQHF. For the CDR3, the DNA is TGTGCCAGCAACAGGGGGCATAGCAATCAGCCCCAGCATTTT.

CDR3 sequence: CASSLEGTLSNQPQHF. In DNA, the CDR3 is TGTGCCAGCAGCTTAGAGGGGACGCTTAGCAATCAGCCCCAGCATTTT. The genes are TRBV7-8 and TRBJ1-5; a possible D gene is TRBD1 (5 bases). Trimming took off 1 base at V and 0 bases at J, with 10 bases between the two ends. There are 16 residues in the CDR3. Germline V gene sequence: CDR1 SGHVS, CDR2 FQNEAQ.

V usage is TRBV28 and J usage is TRBJ2-5; maybe TRBD2 (5 bases). The ends were cut back, 7 bases at V and 3 bases at J, with 6 bases in the middle. The CDR3 runs to 11 residues. Looked up from germline, CDR1 is MDHEN and CDR2 is SYDVKM. In DNA form, the CDR3 reads TGTGCCAGCAAGGAGGAAGAGACCCAGTACTTC. Translated: CASKEEETQYF.

The chain couples TRBV7-9 to TRBJ1-5; D remains ambiguous. The V and J ends lost 0 bases and 6 bases respectively, with 12 bases between them. The CDR3 has 15 residues. Germline CDR1 and CDR2: SEHNR and FQNEAQ (reference sequence). In DNA form, the CDR3 reads TGTGCCAGCAGCTTAGCCTGGGAGCGCACTCAGCCCCAGCATTTT. It is translated as CASSLAWERTQPQHF.

Ten or more counts support this clonotype. The V call is TRBV28, the J call TRBJ2-7; no clear D. Germline CDR1 and CDR2: MDHEN and SYDVKM. Trimming left V 4 bases short and J 4 bases short, with 5 bases between. This CDR3 contains 11 residues. The CDR3 sequence is CASSSEYEQYF. DNA for the CDR3: TGTGCCAGCAGTTCAGAGTACGAGCAGTACTTC.

This clonotype came up a few times. V is TRBV20-1 and J is TRBJ2-1; D is ambiguous. V lost 5 bases to trimming and J lost 0 bases, with 14 bases between them. Germline V gives CDR1 DFQATT, CDR2 SNEGSKA (reference sequence). The CDR3 has 15 residues. The chain's CDR3 is CSAPPFQSSYNEQFF. The CDR3 DNA sequence: TGCAGTGCTCCCCCCTTTCAGAGCTCCTACAATGAGCAGTTCTTC.

This clonotype was counted only a few times. CDR3 residues: CSASDTRYGYTF. CDR3 nucleotides: TGCAGTGCAAGTGACACCCGCTATGGCTACACCTTC. J is TRBJ1-2 and V is TRBV20-1; D is unclear. Germline CDR1 DFQATT, CDR2 SNEGSKA (reference sequence). The CDR3 covers 12 residues. V lost 6 bases and J 4 bases, leaving 12 bases between the germline ends.

The rearrangement links TRBV6-6 to TRBJ2-5; TRBD1 agrees at 10 bases. Looked up from germline, CDR1 is MNHNY and CDR2 is SVGAGI (reference sequence). V shed 0 bases and J 9 bases; nucleotides not matched to a gene: 7. The CDR3 sequence is 15 residues long. The CDR3 is CASSYSSTGGRSQYF. The CDR3 bases are TGTGCCAGCAGTTACTCCTCGACAGGGGGCAGATCCCAGTACTTC.

This clonotype has just a few counts. This sequence joins TRBV6-2 or TRBV6-3 and TRBJ2-1, with a tentative D call TRBD2 (7 bases). The CDR3 spans 16 residues. CDR1 is MNHEY and CDR2 is SVGEGT in the germline V gene. Trimming shortened V by 5 bases and J by 6 bases, and 20 bases separated the two germline ends. As DNA, the CDR3 is TGTGCCAGCAGTATCCTCTGGGGGGGGGCCGGCAATGAGCAGTTCTTC. It specifies CASSILWGGAGNEQFF.

The chain combines TRBV12-3 or TRBV12-4 with TRBJ2-3; TRBD2 matches at 8 bases. V lost 5 bases, J lost 10 bases, and 8 bases stayed unmatched. The CDR3 is 13 amino acids. CDR3 sequence reads: CASSLVAGRAQYF. The CDR3 DNA follows: TGTGCCAGCAGTCTCGTAGCGGGGAGGGCGCAGTATTTT.

V usage is TRBV18 and J usage is TRBJ2-5, with TRBD1 as a possible D gene (6 bases). The CDR3 covers 11 residues. V shed 8 bases and J shed 5 bases, with 9 bases lying between them. Germline-derived CDR1 and CDR2 are KGHSH and LQKENI. CDR3 residues: CASQQGETQYF. The CDR3 DNA is TGTGCCAGCCAGCAGGGGGAGACCCAGTACTTC.

About this clonotype itself: At one end the junction does not follow the germline gene, possibly because of a read error. The J gene is TRBJ2-3, the V gene TRBV12-3 or TRBV12-4; D is ambiguous. CDR3 length equals 14 residues. CDR3 coding DNA: TGTGCCAGCAAATTAGACATGAGAACAGATGCGCAGTATTTT. Translation gives CASKLDMRTDAQYF.

The chain recombines TRBV7-2 with TRBJ1-1, with D unclear. Germline V gene lookup returns CDR1 SGHTA and CDR2 FQGNSA. CDR3 length: 14 residues. Trimming took off 1 base at V and 8 bases at J, with 14 bases between the two ends. The CDR3 sequence: CASSLVLGAREAFF. In nucleotides, the CDR3 is TGTGCCAGCAGCTTAGTTCTGGGTGCGCGCGAAGCTTTCTTT.

This clonotype was counted only a few times. This chain links TRBV2 with TRBJ1-2, with D hard to call. V lost 2 bases, J lost 7 bases, and 14 bases lay in between. CDR1 SNHLY and CDR2 FYNNEI come from the germline V gene. The CDR3 is made up of 14 amino acids. CDR3 coding DNA: TGTGCCAGCAGTGAATCCCGGACGACTTTTGGCTACACCTTC. Amino acids: CASSESRTTFGYTF.

For the CDR3, the DNA is TGCAGTGCCCCGACAGGGAGCACAGATACGCAGTATTTT. This translates into CSAPTGSTDTQYF. V usage is TRBV20-1 and J usage is TRBJ2-3; TRBD1 matches at 7 bases. CDR3 size: 13 residues. The V gene's germline CDR1 is DFQATT and CDR2 SNEGSKA (reference sequence). V lost 6 bases to trimming and J lost 0 bases; unmatched junction nucleotides: 3.